This entry is about one T cell receptor (beta chain). These data come from a study of blood T cell repertoires in COVID-19. Turning to the study itself: There were acute and convalescent COVID-19 samples, and they came from the United States, Italy and Spain. T cells, B-cell-depleted T cells, or PBMCs supplied cDNA or gDNA.

Germline V gene sequence: CDR1 SGDLS, CDR2 YYNGEE. V dropped 2 bases and J dropped 5 bases, with 19 bases sitting between them. This CDR3 spans 17 amino acids. Authors' methods: Estimation of nucleated cell counts was performed using reference gene primer amplification. The assay was immunoSEQ multiplex PCR, and TCRdb's table has in-frame clones only and misses some. V and J calls and clone size are as listed in that table; D and trimming were resolved from the DNA. The profile shows tens of thousands of clones, just over 85% of them singletons. The sequence derives from a human donor in a cohort sampled during active COVID-19. The V and J genes are TRBV9 and TRBJ2-2, with D perhaps TRBD2 (6 bases). Sequencing used peripheral blood. The CDR3 is CASSVARSGVQTGELFF. Here the CDR3 DNA reads TGTGCCAGCAGCGTTGCCAGGTCGGGAGTACAGACCGGGGAGCTGTTTTTT.